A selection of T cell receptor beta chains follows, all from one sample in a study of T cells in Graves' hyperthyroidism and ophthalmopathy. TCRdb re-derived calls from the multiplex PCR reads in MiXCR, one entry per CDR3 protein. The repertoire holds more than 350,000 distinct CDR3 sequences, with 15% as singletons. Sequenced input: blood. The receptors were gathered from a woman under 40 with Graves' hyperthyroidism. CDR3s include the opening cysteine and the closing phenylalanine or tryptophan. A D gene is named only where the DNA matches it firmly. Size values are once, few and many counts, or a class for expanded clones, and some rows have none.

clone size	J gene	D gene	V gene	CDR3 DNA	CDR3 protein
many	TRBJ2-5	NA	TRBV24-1	TGTGCCACCAGTGATTTCTCAGGGGATGAGACCCAGTACTTC	CATSDFSGDETQYF
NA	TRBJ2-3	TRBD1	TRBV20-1	TGCAGTGCTGATTCATACAGGGACAGGGGGTCAGATACGCAGTATTTT	CSADSYRDRGSDTQYF
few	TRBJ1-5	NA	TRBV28	TGTGCCAGCAGTTTGACATCGGAGCCCCAGCATTTT	CASSLTSEPQHF
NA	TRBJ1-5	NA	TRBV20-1	TGCAGTGCTAGAGCCATTCTGGCCCCGGACAGCTATCAGCCCCAGCATTTT	CSARAILAPDSYQPQHF
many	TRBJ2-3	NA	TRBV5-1	TGCGCCAGCAGCTTGGCCCCGGCAGCTAGCACAGATACGCAGTATTTT	CASSLAPAASTDTQYF
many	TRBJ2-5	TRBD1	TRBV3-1	TGTGCCAGCAGCCAACCAGGGACAGGGGGTTGGCAGACCCAGTACTTC	CASSQPGTGGWQTQYF
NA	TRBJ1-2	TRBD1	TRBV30	TGTGCCTGGAGTCAACTTAGGACAGGGGGCCGCTATGGCTACACCTTC	CAWSQLRTGGRYGYTF
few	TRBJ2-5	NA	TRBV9	TGTGCCAGCAGCCTCAGGGTGGAAGAGACCCAGTACTTC	CASSLRVEETQYF
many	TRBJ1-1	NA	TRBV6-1	TGTGCCAGCAGTACCTGGGAGGGCACTGAAGCTTTCTTT	CASSTWEGTEAFF
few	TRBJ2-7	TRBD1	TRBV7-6	TGTGCCAGCAGCACCAGACAGGGTCCCTACGAGCAGTACTTC	CASSTRQGPYEQYF
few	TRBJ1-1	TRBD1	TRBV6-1	TGTGCCAGCAGCGAACAGGGGAGAACTGAAGCTTTCTTT	CASSEQGRTEAFF
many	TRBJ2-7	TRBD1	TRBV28	TGTGCCAGCAGTCCAATGGACAGGTCCGATTACGAGCAGTACTTC	CASSPMDRSDYEQYF
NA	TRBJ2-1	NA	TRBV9	TGTGCCAGCAGCGTAGCCCTAAGTGGTCGCAATGAGCAGTTCTTC	CASSVALSGRNEQFF
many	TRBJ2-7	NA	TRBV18	TGTGCCAGCTCCAGGACTCCAGACTCGGGCGAGCAGTACTTC	CASSRTPDSGEQYF
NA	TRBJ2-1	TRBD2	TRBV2	TGTGCCAGCAGTGGGGGACTAGCGGGGTACAATGGGCAGCTCTTC	CASSGGLAGYNGQLF
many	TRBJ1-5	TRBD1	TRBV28	TGTGCCAGCAGAGACAGGGGCAATCAGCCCCAGCATTTT	CASRDRGNQPQHF
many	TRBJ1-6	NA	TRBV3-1	TGTGCCAGCAGCAGCCTCCGTCCAGAGAGGGGTGAAAATTCACCCCTCCACTTT	CASSSLRPERGENSPLHF
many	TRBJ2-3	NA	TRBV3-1	TGTGCCAGCAGCCAAGGCGGGTCAGATACGCAGTATTTT	CASSQGGSDTQYF
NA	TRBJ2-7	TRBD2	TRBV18	TGTGCCAGCTCACCCAAAAGGACTAGATTAGACGACGAGCAGTACTTC	CASSPKRTRLDDEQYF
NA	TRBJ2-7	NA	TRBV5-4	TGTGCCAGCACCTCCCCGGAAGAGTCCTACGAGCAGTACTTC	CASTSPEESYEQYF
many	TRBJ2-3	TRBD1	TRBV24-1	TGTGCCACCAGTGACACCGGGACAGGGGACACAGATACGCAGTATTTT	CATSDTGTGDTDTQYF
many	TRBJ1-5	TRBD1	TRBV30	TGTGCCTGGAGCTTGGGACAGGAACATCAGCCCCAGCATTTT	CAWSLGQEHQPQHF
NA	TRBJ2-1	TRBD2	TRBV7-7	TGTGCTAGCAGCTTAGGACTAGCGGGAGGGGATAATGAGCAGTTCTTC	CASSLGLAGGDNEQFF
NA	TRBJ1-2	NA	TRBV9	TGTGCCAGCAGCGTGCAGGGCCGAGGCTACACCTTC	CASSVQGRGYTF
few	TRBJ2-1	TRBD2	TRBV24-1	TGTGCCACCAGTGATAGGACTAGCGGGGTTTCTAACAATGAGCAGTTCTTC	CATSDRTSGVSNNEQFF
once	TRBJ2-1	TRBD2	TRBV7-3	TGTGCCAGCAGCTCCCAGGGACTAGCGGGAGTTGGCAATGAGCAGTTCTTC	CASSSQGLAGVGNEQFF